The rows below give T cell receptor beta chains drawn from one sample of a study of T cell responses to AZD1222 COVID-19 vaccine. Profiled with immunoSEQ multiplex PCR; TCRdb holds only in-frame clones, not every one. The data show 66,000 or so clones, less than 85% seen once. Sequencing was performed on peripheral blood, taken on day 0 of MenACWY control vaccination. The receptors were gathered from an adult in good health. Both conserved end residues are part of each CDR3. Each record gives: CDR3 length, D gene, V gene, J gene, clone size, CDR3 protein, CDR3 DNA. D genes are given only for firm matches. Some rows have no size entry. The others give once, few or many, or a class for an expanded clone.

len: 13
d_gene: TRBD1
v_gene: TRBV5-6
j_gene: TRBJ1-1
abundance: .
CDR3aa: CASSYGTGGKAFF
CDR3nt: TGTGCCAGCAGCTACGGGACAGGGGGTAAAGCTTTCTTT

len: 15
d_gene: TRBD2
v_gene: TRBV5-1
j_gene: TRBJ2-1
abundance: .
CDR3aa: CASSTGAGGYNEQFF
CDR3nt: TGCGCCAGCAGCACGGGTGCGGGAGGTTACAATGAGCAGTTCTTC

len: 15
d_gene: TRBD1
v_gene: TRBV13
j_gene: TRBJ1-1
abundance: .
CDR3aa: CASSVRYRGGTEAFF
CDR3nt: TGTGCCAGCAGCGTAAGATACAGGGGCGGCACTGAAGCTTTCTTT

len: 15
d_gene: TRBD1
v_gene: TRBV28
j_gene: TRBJ1-5
abundance: .
CDR3aa: CASSLWGQGNQPQHF
CDR3nt: TGTGCCAGCAGTTTATGGGGACAGGGGAATCAGCCCCAGCATTTT

len: 15
d_gene: .
v_gene: TRBV19
j_gene: TRBJ1-3
abundance: .
CDR3aa: CASTIGKLTGNTIYF
CDR3nt: TGTGCCAGTACTATCGGGAAGTTAACTGGAAACACCATATATTTT

len: 11
d_gene: TRBD2
v_gene: TRBV20-1
j_gene: TRBJ2-1
abundance: .
CDR3aa: CSARSGVEQFF
CDR3nt: TGCAGTGCTAGGAGCGGGGTGGAGCAGTTCTTC

len: 15
d_gene: TRBD1
v_gene: TRBV2
j_gene: TRBJ1-5
abundance: few
CDR3aa: CASNTIRDSGQPQHF
CDR3nt: TGTGCCAGCAATACAATCCGGGACAGTGGTCAGCCCCAGCATTTT

len: 14
d_gene: .
v_gene: TRBV7-8
j_gene: TRBJ2-7
abundance: .
CDR3aa: CASSSGTGAYEQYF
CDR3nt: TGTGCCAGCAGCTCCGGGACTGGAGCCTACGAGCAGTACTTC

len: 14
d_gene: .
v_gene: TRBV18
j_gene: TRBJ1-2
abundance: .
CDR3aa: CASSPGDIADGYTF
CDR3nt: TGTGCCAGCTCACCAGGGGACATAGCTGATGGCTACACCTTC

len: 15
d_gene: .
v_gene: TRBV2
j_gene: TRBJ2-2
abundance: few
CDR3aa: CASSPQGLGTGELFF
CDR3nt: TGTGCCAGCAGTCCCCAGGGCCTGGGAACCGGGGAGCTGTTTTTT

len: 13
d_gene: TRBD2
v_gene: TRBV5-1
j_gene: TRBJ2-1
abundance: .
CDR3aa: CASSTGTIPQQFF
CDR3nt: TGCGCCAGCAGCACCGGGACTATTCCCCAGCAGTTCTTC

len: 16
d_gene: TRBD2
v_gene: TRBV7-6
j_gene: TRBJ2-5
abundance: .
CDR3aa: CASSPPRLAGRETQYF
CDR3nt: TGTGCCAGCAGCCCACCCCGACTAGCGGGGAGGGAGACCCAGTACTTC

len: 16
d_gene: .
v_gene: TRBV4-1
j_gene: TRBJ2-1
abundance: .
CDR3aa: CASSQEGYPSGNEQFF
CDR3nt: TGCGCCAGCAGCCAAGAAGGCTACCCCTCAGGTAATGAGCAGTTCTTC

len: 15
d_gene: TRBD1
v_gene: TRBV7-7
j_gene: TRBJ2-7
abundance: few
CDR3aa: CASSLGTGGNYEQYF
CDR3nt: TGTGCTAGCAGCTTAGGAACAGGGGGAAACTACGAGCAGTACTTC

len: 19
d_gene: TRBD1
v_gene: TRBV7-3
j_gene: TRBJ1-2
abundance: many
CDR3aa: CASSLKAGRDRGGEYGYTF
CDR3nt: TGTGCCAGCAGCTTAAAGGCCGGCCGGGACAGAGGAGGAGAATATGGCTACACCTTC

len: 14
d_gene: .
v_gene: TRBV2
j_gene: TRBJ2-7
abundance: .
CDR3aa: CASRRGTSSYEQYF
CDR3nt: TGTGCCAGCAGGAGGGGCACGAGCTCCTACGAGCAGTACTTC